These T cell receptor beta chains were read from a single sample in a study of blood T cell repertoires in COVID-19. Some clones are missing from TCRdb's copy, which holds only in-frame ones; the method was immunoSEQ multiplex PCR. The sample gives around 70,000 clones, more than 70% of which show up once; roughly 13% is in the top ten. Material for sequencing was peripheral blood. Every receptor here comes from a man aged 50-59 years with COVID-19, enrolled during active disease. CDR3s include the opening cysteine and the closing phenylalanine or tryptophan. The order of the fields is clone size, V gene, D gene, J gene, CDR3 DNA, CDR3 protein. A D gene is named only where the DNA matches it firmly. The size entry is marked missing in some rows and otherwise reads once, few, many or a size class.

abundance: few; v_gene: TRBV11-3; d_gene: -; j_gene: TRBJ2-2; CDR3nt: TGTGCCAGCTCCCTAGGCCTACCTGGGTACACCGGGGAGCTGTTTTTT; CDR3aa: CASSLGLPGYTGELFF
abundance: -; v_gene: TRBV29-1; d_gene: TRBD2; j_gene: TRBJ2-2; CDR3nt: TGCAGCGCCCGCGGGGGGCGCATTACCGGGGAGCTGTTTTTT; CDR3aa: CSARGGRITGELFF
abundance: -; v_gene: TRBV5-6; d_gene: -; j_gene: TRBJ1-1; CDR3nt: TGTGCCAGCAGCTTGATGCTCCGGGGGTCCGGTACTGAAGCTTTCTTT; CDR3aa: CASSLMLRGSGTEAFF
abundance: once; v_gene: TRBV9; d_gene: TRBD1; j_gene: TRBJ2-7; CDR3nt: TGTGCCAGCAGCGTAGGGGGGACAGGGGGCGAGACGCCAACCTACGAGCAGTACTTC; CDR3aa: CASSVGGTGGETPTYEQYF
abundance: -; v_gene: TRBV6-6; d_gene: -; j_gene: TRBJ1-1; CDR3nt: TGTGCCAGCAGTTACTCGGGTCCCGGCGGAACTGAAGCTTTCTTT; CDR3aa: CASSYSGPGGTEAFF
abundance: -; v_gene: TRBV7-9; d_gene: TRBD1; j_gene: TRBJ2-7; CDR3nt: TGTGCCAGCGACTTAGGACAGGGGGCCCACGAGCAGTACTTC; CDR3aa: CASDLGQGAHEQYF
abundance: -; v_gene: TRBV3-1/TRBV3-2; d_gene: TRBD2; j_gene: TRBJ2-7; CDR3nt: TGTGCCAGCAGCCAAGATTCCCTAGCGGAAGACCTTCACGAGCAGTACTTC; CDR3aa: CASSQDSLAEDLHEQYF
abundance: once; v_gene: TRBV30; d_gene: TRBD2; j_gene: TRBJ2-1; CDR3nt: TGTGCCTGGAGTGTATTAAGCGGGAGGGCCTTTGAGCAGTTCTTC; CDR3aa: CAWSVLSGRAFEQFF
abundance: -; v_gene: TRBV4-3; d_gene: -; j_gene: TRBJ2-1; CDR3nt: TGCGCCAGCAGCCAAGGGTCCGATGTGAGAGAGCAGTTCTTC; CDR3aa: CASSQGSDVREQFF
abundance: once; v_gene: TRBV7-2; d_gene: TRBD2; j_gene: TRBJ2-1; CDR3nt: TGTGCCAGCAGCTCTGGACTAGCGGGACAAGGTGAGCAGTTCTTC; CDR3aa: CASSSGLAGQGEQFF
abundance: -; v_gene: TRBV24-1; d_gene: TRBD1; j_gene: TRBJ2-1; CDR3nt: TGTGCCACCGGGACAGGGAGCATTCATGAGCAGTTCTTC; CDR3aa: CATGTGSIHEQFF
abundance: -; v_gene: TRBV11-3; d_gene: -; j_gene: TRBJ2-2; CDR3nt: TGTGCCAGCAGCCATTTAACCGGCGGCACCGGGGAGCTGTTTTTT; CDR3aa: CASSHLTGGTGELFF
abundance: -; v_gene: TRBV3-1/TRBV3-2; d_gene: -; j_gene: TRBJ1-2; CDR3nt: TGTGCCAGCAGTCGGGGGGGAGAGTATGGCTACACCTTC; CDR3aa: CASSRGGEYGYTF
abundance: -; v_gene: TRBV7-2; d_gene: -; j_gene: TRBJ1-6; CDR3nt: TGTGCCAGCAGCACCCGGACAGAGCTCAATTCACCCCTCCACTTT; CDR3aa: CASSTRTELNSPLHF
abundance: -; v_gene: TRBV18; d_gene: -; j_gene: TRBJ1-1; CDR3nt: TGTGCCAGCTCACGCTCCTCTTTTGGACAAGTGAACACTGAAGCTTTCTTT; CDR3aa: CASSRSSFGQVNTEAFF
abundance: -; v_gene: TRBV29-1; d_gene: TRBD1; j_gene: TRBJ2-3; CDR3nt: TGCAGCGCCGTTGGGACAGGGGAAACAGATACGCAGTATTTT; CDR3aa: CSAVGTGETDTQYF
abundance: -; v_gene: TRBV7-9; d_gene: -; j_gene: TRBJ2-1; CDR3nt: TGTGCCAGCAGCTACGGTGGGGGGAGGTACAATGAGCAGTTCTTC; CDR3aa: CASSYGGGRYNEQFF
abundance: -; v_gene: TRBV9; d_gene: TRBD2; j_gene: TRBJ2-2; CDR3nt: TGTGCCAGCAGCGGACCACTAGCGGGGGCTTCGAACACCGGGGAGCTGTTTTTT; CDR3aa: CASSGPLAGASNTGELFF
abundance: -; v_gene: TRBV14; d_gene: -; j_gene: TRBJ2-7; CDR3nt: TGTGCCAGCAGCCAAGATATGGCCCCTGCTCGCGAGCAGTACTTC; CDR3aa: CASSQDMAPAREQYF
abundance: -; v_gene: TRBV3-1/TRBV3-2; d_gene: -; j_gene: TRBJ2-5; CDR3nt: TGTGCCAGCAGCCCACTGGGCGGCGGGAAGGGAGAGACCCAGTACTTC; CDR3aa: CASSPLGGGKGETQYF
abundance: -; v_gene: TRBV3-1/TRBV3-2; d_gene: -; j_gene: TRBJ2-5; CDR3nt: TGTGCCAGCAGCCAAGATCCAGGGCGAGAGACCCAGTACTTC; CDR3aa: CASSQDPGRETQYF
abundance: few; v_gene: TRBV7-8; d_gene: TRBD2; j_gene: TRBJ2-3; CDR3nt: TGTGCCAGCAGCTCACTAGCGGGAGCCACAGATACGCAGTATTTT; CDR3aa: CASSSLAGATDTQYF
abundance: -; v_gene: TRBV20-1; d_gene: -; j_gene: TRBJ2-4; CDR3nt: TGCAGTGTTTTGTTCGGGGACATTCAGTACTTC; CDR3aa: CSVLFGDIQYF
abundance: -; v_gene: TRBV6-2/TRBV6-3; d_gene: TRBD2; j_gene: TRBJ2-7; CDR3nt: TGTGCCAGCAGTGCTAGCGGGAGGAGCGAGCAGTACTTC; CDR3aa: CASSASGRSEQYF
abundance: once; v_gene: TRBV24-1; d_gene: TRBD2; j_gene: TRBJ2-3; CDR3nt: TGTGCCACCAGTGATGGGCTAGCGGGAGTTCGGGATACGCAGTATTTT; CDR3aa: CATSDGLAGVRDTQYF
abundance: -; v_gene: TRBV5-1; d_gene: TRBD2; j_gene: TRBJ2-1; CDR3nt: TGCGCCAGCAGCACAAGCGGGAGCTCATACAATGAGCAGTTCTTC; CDR3aa: CASSTSGSSYNEQFF
abundance: few; v_gene: TRBV19; d_gene: TRBD2; j_gene: TRBJ2-7; CDR3nt: TGTGCCACTATGGACGGCGCGGGGGTCGACGAGCAGTACTTC; CDR3aa: CATMDGAGVDEQYF
abundance: -; v_gene: TRBV19; d_gene: TRBD2; j_gene: TRBJ2-3; CDR3nt: TGTGCCAGTAGTACGGGACTAGCTGCAGATACGCAGTATTTT; CDR3aa: CASSTGLAADTQYF